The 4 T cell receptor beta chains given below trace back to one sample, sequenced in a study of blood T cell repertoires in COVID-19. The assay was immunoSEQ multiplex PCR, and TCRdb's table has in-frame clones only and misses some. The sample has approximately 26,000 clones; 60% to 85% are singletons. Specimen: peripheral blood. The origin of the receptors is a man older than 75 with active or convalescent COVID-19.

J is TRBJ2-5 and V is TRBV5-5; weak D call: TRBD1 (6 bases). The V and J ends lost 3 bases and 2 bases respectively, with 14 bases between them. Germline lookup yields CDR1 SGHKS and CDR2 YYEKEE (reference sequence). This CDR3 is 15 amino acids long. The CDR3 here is CASSSQGPGQETQYF. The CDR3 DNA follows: TGTGCCAGCAGCTCACAGGGCCCAGGGCAAGAGACCCAGTACTTC.

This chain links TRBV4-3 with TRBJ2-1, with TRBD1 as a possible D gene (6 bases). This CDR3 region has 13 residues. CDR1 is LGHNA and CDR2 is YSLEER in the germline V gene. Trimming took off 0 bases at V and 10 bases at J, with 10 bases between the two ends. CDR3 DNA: TGCGCCAGCAGCCAAGATCGTGGGACAGAGCAGTTCTTC. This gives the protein CASSQDRGTEQFF.

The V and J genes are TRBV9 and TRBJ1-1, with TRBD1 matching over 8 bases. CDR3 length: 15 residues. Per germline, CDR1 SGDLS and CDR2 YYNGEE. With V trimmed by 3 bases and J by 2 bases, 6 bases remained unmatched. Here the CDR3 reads CASSEGTGVNTEAFF. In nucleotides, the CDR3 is TGTGCCAGCAGCGAGGGGACAGGAGTTAACACTGAAGCTTTCTTT.

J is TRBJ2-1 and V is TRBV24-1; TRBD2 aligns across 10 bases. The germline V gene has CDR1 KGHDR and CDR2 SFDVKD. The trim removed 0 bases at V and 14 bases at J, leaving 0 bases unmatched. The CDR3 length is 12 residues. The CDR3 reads CATSDLGLAEFF. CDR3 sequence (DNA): TGTGCCACCAGTGATTTGGGACTAGCGGAGTTCTTC.